Presented here are 32 T cell receptor beta chains from one specimen sequenced in a study of shared clonotypes between healthy human individuals. Clones were read by immunoSEQ multiplex PCR, and TCRdb kept only the in-frame ones, dropping some. The profile shows 650,000 to 750,000 clones, around 72% of them singletons. The material sequenced was memory CD4+ T cells sorted from blood. The subset: CD45RA-negative fraction. Every receptor here comes from a woman aged 25 to 39 in good health.

This chain uses TRBV7-8 with TRBJ1-1; 11 nucleotides line up with TRBD1. V gave up 5 bases and J gave up 8 bases; unmatched junction bases: 10. CDR3 length equals 15 residues. Germline values: CDR1 SGHVS, CDR2 FQNEAQ. The CDR3 coding sequence is TGTGCCAGCAGCGATCGGGACAGGGGGGGTCTGGAAGCTTTCTTT. It is translated as CASSDRDRGGLEAFF.

The chain combines TRBV5-1 with TRBJ1-1; maybe TRBD1 (5 bases). CDR3 length: 16 residues. CDR1 SGHRS and CDR2 YFSETQ come from the germline V gene. V lost 5 bases and J 0 bases, leaving 17 bases between the germline ends. In DNA form, the CDR3 reads TGCGCCAGCAGATTGTACAGGATTACTATGAACACTGAAGCTTTCTTT. Its translation is CASRLYRITMNTEAFF.

The V call is TRBV5-1, the J call TRBJ2-1, with 16 bases fitting TRBD2. The CDR3 is made up of 17 amino acids. With 4 bases clipped from V and 9 bases from J, the junction kept 10 bases outside the gene matches. The V gene's germline CDR1 is SGHRS and CDR2 YFSETQ. The CDR3: CASSLNPGLAGGGEQFF. The CDR3 nucleotides read TGCGCCAGCAGCCTGAATCCGGGACTAGCGGGAGGGGGTGAGCAGTTCTTC. The full variable domain, in which reference TRBV5-1 and TRBJ2-1 provide the parts outside the CDR3, is KAGVTQTPRYLIKTRGQQVTLSCSPISGHRSVSWYQQTPGQGLQFLFEYFSETQRNKGNFPGRFSGRQFSNSRSEMNVSTLELGDSALYLCASSLNPGLAGGGEQFFGPGTRLTVL.

This rearrangement joins TRBV2 to TRBJ2-3; D call uncertain. With 7 bases removed from V and 9 bases from J, the gap between germline ends came to 17 bases. This CDR3 contains 13 residues. Germline CDR1 SNHLY, CDR2 FYNNEI. CDR3 sequence reads: CASTDLTLGTQYF. Here the CDR3 DNA reads TGTGCCAGCACAGACCTGACGCTCGGGACGCAGTATTTT.

V is TRBV28 and J is TRBJ1-4; D gene ambiguous. V lost 6 bases and J 8 bases, leaving 13 bases between the germline ends. This CDR3 has 13 amino acids. Per germline, CDR1 MDHEN and CDR2 SYDVKM. The CDR3 is CASRLTWGEKLFF. DNA of the CDR3: TGTGCCAGCAGGCTAACCTGGGGAGAAAAACTGTTTTTT.

The sample holds one count of this clone. This sequence joins TRBV28 and TRBJ2-7; D might be TRBD2 (5 bases). Trimming cost V 5 bases and J 6 bases, with 14 bases left between them. The CDR3 spans 13 residues. Germline CDR1 MDHEN, CDR2 SYDVKM. The CDR3 loop is CASSTNTRAEQYF. Here the CDR3 DNA reads TGTGCCAGCAGTACCAATACTAGAGCCGAGCAGTACTTC.

The rearrangement uses TRBV28 and TRBJ1-1, with TRBD1 as a possible D gene (5 bases). This CDR3 is built from 12 residues. Trimming took 7 bases from V and 7 from J, leaving 13 bases between them. Germline V gives CDR1 MDHEN, CDR2 SYDVKM. The CDR3 sequence: CASTHFRGEAFF. The CDR3 DNA is TGTGCCAGCACCCATTTTAGGGGTGAAGCTTTCTTT.

The genes are TRBV18 and TRBJ1-4; D remains ambiguous. This CDR3 contains 14 residues. Germline V CDR1 and CDR2: KGHSH, LQKENI. The V gene lost 3 bases and the J gene lost 0 bases, with 5 bases spanning the gap. CDR3 protein: CASSPAATNEKLFF. DNA for the CDR3: TGTGCCAGCTCACCTGCCGCAACTAATGAAAAACTGTTTTTT.

This clone was detected a few times. The V gene is TRBV5-1, the J gene TRBJ1-1, with 9 bases identical to TRBD1. CDR1 SGHRS and CDR2 YFSETQ come from the germline V gene. This CDR3 spans 15 amino acids. The junction had 5 bases not matched to a gene; V was cut back by 4 bases and J by 1 base. Here the CDR3 reads CASSRTGDGNTEAFF. The CDR3, as DNA: TGCGCCAGCAGCCGGACAGGGGATGGGAACACTGAAGCTTTCTTT.

The rearrangement joins TRBV18 to TRBJ1-1; maybe TRBD1 (6 bases). CDR1 and CDR2 (germline): KGHSH, LQKENI. The V end lost 0 bases, the J end lost 0 bases, and 11 bases lay between the germline ends. The CDR3 spans 16 residues. The CDR3 is CASSPPQGTLNTEAFF. The CDR3 region has the DNA TGTGCCAGCTCACCACCACAGGGCACCCTGAACACTGAAGCTTTCTTT.

The V and J genes are TRBV11-2 and TRBJ2-7, with TRBD1 identical over 10 bases. The CDR3 is 14 residues long. J lost 4 bases, V lost 8 bases, and 8 bases had no gene match. Per the germline V gene, CDR1 is SGHAT and CDR2 is FQNNGV. CDR3 region: CASPNWDRGYEQYF. The DNA for the CDR3 is TGTGCCAGCCCAAACTGGGACAGGGGTTACGAGCAGTACTTC.

J is TRBJ2-7 and V is TRBV28; D not resolved. Germline loops: CDR1 MDHEN, CDR2 SYDVKM. V dropped 2 bases and J dropped 3 bases, with 5 bases sitting between them. This CDR3 region has 12 residues. Here the CDR3 reads CASSLDLYEQYF. The CDR3 DNA sequence: TGTGCCAGCAGTTTAGACCTCTACGAGCAGTACTTC.

V is TRBV19 and J is TRBJ2-1; 9 bases fit TRBD2. The ends lost 2 bases at V and 3 bases at J; junction bases unmatched: 2. The CDR3 has 15 residues. The germline V gene has CDR1 LNHDA and CDR2 SQIVND (reference sequence). Written as DNA, the CDR3 is TGTGCCAGTAGTATAACTAGCGGGCACTACAATGAGCAGTTCTTC. Its translation: CASSITSGHYNEQFF.

J is TRBJ2-7 and V is TRBV6-5; D is unresolved. The germline CDR1 and CDR2 sequences are MNHEY and SVGAGI. V was clipped by 2 bases and J by 7 bases, with 6 bases between them. This CDR3 contains 11 residues. This chain's CDR3 is CASSYEQEQYF. CDR3 coding DNA: TGTGCCAGCAGTTACGAGCAGGAGCAGTACTTC.

This clone was detected only a few times. Other DNA sequences from this sample encode an identical CDR3 as well. The rearrangement joins TRBV11-2 to TRBJ2-2, with D possibly matching TRBD1 (5 bases). The V gene lost 2 bases and the J gene lost 4 bases, with 8 bases spanning the gap. Looked up from germline, CDR1 is SGHAT and CDR2 is FQNNGV. This CDR3 is built from 14 residues. CDR3 protein: CASSLQGGTGELFF. DNA for the CDR3: TGTGCCAGCAGCTTACAGGGTGGCACCGGGGAGCTGTTTTTT.

V and J are TRBV2 and TRBJ2-1; D is possibly TRBD1 (5 bases). The CDR3 spans 12 residues. V was clipped by 2 bases and J by 6 bases, with 5 bases between them. Germline CDR1 and CDR2: SNHLY and FYNNEI. CDR3 in DNA: TGTGCCAGCAGTGAAAGGGGCAATGAGCAGTTCTTC. Residues: CASSERGNEQFF.

This clone has a single count. The J gene is TRBJ1-3, the V gene TRBV6-6; D may be TRBD1 (6 bases). From germline, CDR1 is MNHNY and CDR2 SVGAGI (reference sequence). The CDR3 consists of 16 residues. The V end lost 7 bases, the J end lost 6 bases, and 22 bases lay between the germline ends. CDR3 loop: CASKKSVTGTQNTIYF. CDR3 bases: TGTGCCAGCAAGAAAAGCGTAACCGGGACACAAAACACCATATATTTT.

The rearrangement uses TRBV19 and TRBJ2-1, with 8 bases aligning to TRBD2. The CDR3 has 14 residues. V was clipped by 7 bases and J by 7 bases; unmatched bases: 9. In germline, CDR1 is LNHDA, CDR2 SQIVND (reference sequence). CDR3 DNA: TGTGCCAGTATATCGGCGGGAGGAAGGAATGAGCAGTTCTTC. It is translated as CASISAGGRNEQFF.

The genes are TRBV5-6 and TRBJ1-1; the match to TRBD1 covers 12 bases. Trimming took 4 bases from V and 5 from J; bases not matched to a gene: 9. This CDR3 region has 16 residues. CDR1 SGHDT and CDR2 YYEEEE come from the germline V gene. In DNA, the CDR3 is TGTGCCAGCAGCCACCTTGGGACAGGGGGCAATACTGAAGCTTTCTTT. It specifies CASSHLGTGGNTEAFF.

V usage is TRBV5-5 and J usage is TRBJ2-2; D unresolved. CDR3 size: 11 residues. Germline V lookup: CDR1 SGHKS, CDR2 YYEKEE (reference sequence). Trimming left V 4 bases short and J 7 bases short, with 5 bases between. CDR3 sequence: CASSPIGELFF. In DNA, the CDR3 is TGTGCCAGCAGCCCAATCGGGGAGCTGTTTTTT.

This chain uses TRBV10-3 with TRBJ1-2; no reliable D call. Trimming removed 2 bases at V and 4 bases at J, with 8 bases between. This CDR3 is built from 13 residues. CDR1 and CDR2 (germline): ENHRY, SYGVKD. DNA for the CDR3: TGTGCCATCAGTGAGGGCGACTTCTATGGCTACACCTTC. Translated, it gives CAISEGDFYGYTF.

The chain recombines TRBV21-1 with TRBJ2-6; the D call in the table, TRBD2, was not verified against the DNA. TRBV21-1 is classified as a pseudogene. There are 18 residues in the CDR3. CDR3 loop: CASSKGQDRRSGANVLTF. CDR3 DNA: TGTGCCAGCAGCAAAGGTCAGGACCGGAGGTCTGGGGCCAACGTCCTGACTTTC.

This chain uses TRBV5-1 with TRBJ2-6; D may be TRBD1 (5 bases). The V end lost 3 bases, the J end lost 4 bases, and 20 bases lay between the germline ends. Germline V gene sequence: CDR1 SGHRS, CDR2 YFSETQ. The CDR3 is 18 residues long. DNA for the CDR3: TGCGCCAGCAGCTCGCTAAGCCAGGGTGCTCACGGGGCCAACGTCCTGACTTTC. Protein: CASSSLSQGAHGANVLTF.

The chain combines TRBV5-1 with TRBJ2-3; the D gene could be TRBD1 or TRBD2 (6 bases each). Trimming took 0 bases from V and 6 from J, leaving 11 bases between them. CDR3 length: 14 residues. From germline, CDR1 is SGHRS and CDR2 YFSETQ. The CDR3: CASSLDTGRDTQYF. CDR3 nucleotides: TGCGCCAGCAGCTTGGATACAGGGAGGGATACGCAGTATTTT.

This chain connects TRBV7-9 to TRBJ2-6; D is perhaps TRBD2 (6 bases). This CDR3 comprises 15 residues. Trimming left V 2 bases short and J 2 bases short, with 7 bases between. From germline, CDR1 is SEHNR and CDR2 FQNEAQ (reference sequence). DNA for the CDR3: TGTGCCAGCAGCTTAAGGGAGGCTGGGGCCAACGTCCTGACTTTC. It is translated as CASSLREAGANVLTF.

This clone was picked up many times. V is TRBV19 and J is TRBJ1-2; D is undetermined. From germline, CDR1 is LNHDA and CDR2 SQIVND (reference sequence). The V end was cut by 10 bases, the J end by 2 bases, with 8 bases between. There are 11 residues in the CDR3. The CDR3 sequence: CATSGNYGYTF. DNA for the CDR3: TGTGCCACTTCGGGGAACTATGGCTACACCTTC.

This clone was picked up a small number of times. The genes are TRBV2 and TRBJ1-1; TRBD1 matches at 7 bases. The V gene's germline CDR1 is SNHLY and CDR2 FYNNEI. Trimming removed 6 bases from V and 8 bases from J; junction bases left unmatched: 12. The CDR3 is 14 amino acids. CDR3 coding DNA: TGTGCCAGCAGCCTCGGTTTGACAGGGACGGAAGCTTTCTTT. Amino acids: CASSLGLTGTEAFF.

This clone came up a few times. This chain uses TRBV7-6 with TRBJ2-3; 7 bases align to TRBD1. CDR3 size: 15 residues. Germline trimming cut 0 bases from V and 6 bases from J; bases unmatched to any gene: 6. The germline gives CDR1 SGHVS, CDR2 FNYEAQ. The CDR3 DNA follows: TGTGCCAGCAGCTTAGCCCAACAGGGGTTCGATACGCAGTATTTT. It codes for CASSLAQQGFDTQYF.

Notes on this clone: In the same sample, other DNA sequences code for this CDR3. The chain uses TRBV28 and TRBJ1-5, with D hard to call. CDR1 is MDHEN, CDR2 SYDVKM, per germline. The V gene lost 2 bases and the J gene lost 2 bases, with 10 bases spanning the gap. The CDR3 extends over 15 amino acids. The CDR3 sequence: CASSLPGYGNQPQHF. The DNA for the CDR3 is TGTGCCAGCAGTTTACCGGGATACGGCAATCAGCCCCAGCATTTT.

This chain joins TRBV4-2 and TRBJ2-6; D gene uncertain. V lost 0 bases, J lost 0 bases, and 6 bases lay in between. The CDR3 sequence is 16 residues long. CDR1 is LGHNA, CDR2 YNFKEQ, per germline. The CDR3 sequence: CASSQETFSGANVLTF. For the CDR3, the DNA is TGTGCCAGCAGCCAAGAAACGTTCTCTGGGGCCAACGTCCTGACTTTC.

The CDR3, as DNA: TGTGCCAGCAGAAGGGGGGACCCAGGACAAGAGACCCAGTACTTC. Translating gives CASRRGDPGQETQYF. The rearrangement joins TRBV2 to TRBJ2-5; perhaps D is TRBD1 or TRBD2 (6 bases each). The CDR3 loop spans 15 amino acids. V lost 6 bases and J 2 bases, leaving 16 bases between the germline ends. CDR1 is SNHLY and CDR2 is FYNNEI in the germline V gene.

V usage is TRBV11-1 and J usage is TRBJ2-7, with 9 bases fitting TRBD2. Unmatched junction bases numbered 10, after V lost 3 bases and J lost 7 bases. The CDR3 sequence is 15 residues long. The V gene's germline CDR1 is SGHAT and CDR2 FQDESV (reference sequence). CDR3 DNA sequence: TGTGCCAGCAGCTTCGCGGGTAGCGGGAGTGGAGAGCAGTACTTC. Its protein is CASSFAGSGSGEQYF.